This T cell receptor beta chain was sequenced in a study of T cell repertoires in cytomegalovirus infection. Each CDR3 protein gets one entry after TCRdb re-called the reads with MiXCR. The repertoire holds about 130,000 distinct CDR3 sequences, with 25% to 35% as singletons. This CDR3 is built from 16 residues. Germline V gives CDR1 MNHEY, CDR2 SVGEGT. V lost 6 bases and J lost 3; bases outside the gene matches: 13. This clonotype was counted only a few times. Its antigen is as yet unknown. This TCR derives from a human donor in good health (CMV status not recorded). Some clones in this sample may be carry-over from other donors' samples. Source: CD8+ T cells from cultured PBMCs, taken from culture after CMV antigen stimulation. The chain has TRBV6-2 or TRBV6-3 and TRBJ1-1; TRBD1 matches at 7 bases. CDR3 protein: CASRPPFRQGYTEAFF. CDR3 in DNA: TGTGCCAGCAGGCCGCCCTTCCGACAGGGTTACACTGAAGCTTTCTTT.